The 14 T cell receptor beta chains in this list originate from one sample, sequenced in a study of cytomegalovirus exposure and HLA in healthy donors. The PCR employed 60 Vbeta primers together with 13 Jbeta primers. Generated by immunoSEQ multiplex PCR, the TCRdb table keeps only in-frame clones and is missing some. Here the sample spans some 120,000 clones, roughly 85% being singletons. Source material: PBMCs. The source is a man between 25 and 39 years old in good health and CMV-seropositive.

This clone occurred once. The chain couples TRBV6-1 to TRBJ2-7, with D possibly TRBD2 on 7 matching bases. V was clipped by 5 bases and J by 3 bases, with 17 bases between them. CDR3 length: 15 amino acids. CDR1 is MNHNS, CDR2 SASEGT, per germline. As DNA, the CDR3 is TGTGCCAGCAGTCTAGGCGGGGGCGAAGTCTACGAGCAGTACGTC. Protein: CASSLGGGEVYEQYV.

This clone was recorded only once. The chain combines TRBV23-1 with TRBJ2-7; a weak D match, TRBD1 (5 bases). TRBV23-1 carries the ORF label, with uncertain function. The CDR3 runs to 16 residues. The V end was cut by 4 bases, the J end by 5 bases, with 21 bases between. The CDR3 DNA reads as TGCGCCAGCAGTCCCCCGTCCAACCAGGGCCCCCACGAGCAGTACGTC. This encodes CASSPPSNQGPHEQYV.

This chain connects TRBV11-1 to TRBJ2-1; 7 bases are a match to TRBD2. Trimming removed 1 base from V and 2 bases from J; junction bases left unmatched: 5. CDR1 is SGHAT and CDR2 is FQDESV in the germline V gene (reference sequence). The CDR3 extends over 16 amino acids. The CDR3 DNA is TGTGCCAGCAGCTTAGGCGGCGGGAGCACCTACAATGAGCAGTTCTTC. Residues: CASSLGGGSTYNEQFF. Full variable domain (rest looked up from reference TRBV11-1 and TRBJ2-1): EAEVAQSPRYKITEKSQAVAFWCDPISGHATLYWYRQILGQGPELLVQFQDESVVDDSQLPKDRFSAERLKGVDSTLKIQPAELGDSAMYLCASSLGGGSTYNEQFFGPGTRLTVL.

This clone was seen a few times. The chain recombines TRBV4-1 with TRBJ2-2; D is undetermined. CDR3 length: 15 residues. Germline V gives CDR1 MGHRA, CDR2 YSYEKL. V lost 3 bases and J lost 0, with 8 bases in between. CDR3 sequence: CASSHSETNTGELFF. For the CDR3, the DNA is TGCGCCAGCAGCCACAGCGAAACGAACACCGGGGAGCTGTTTTTT.

This clone occurred once. The gene calls are TRBV28 and TRBJ2-3; no firm D call. Germline V CDR1 and CDR2: MDHEN, SYDVKM. The CDR3 extends over 15 amino acids. With 5 bases removed from V and 1 base from J, the gap between germline ends came to 13 bases. The chain's CDR3 is CASSRGDFGTDTQYF. As DNA, the CDR3 is TGTGCCAGCAGTAGAGGAGATTTCGGCACAGATACGCAGTATTTT. Drawing the rest from reference TRBV28 and TRBJ2-3, the complete variable domain is DVKVTQSSRYLVKRTGEKVFLECVQDMDHENMFWYRQDPGLGLRLIYFSYDVKMKEKGDIPEGYSVSREKKERFSLILESASTNQTSMYLCASSRGDFGTDTQYFGPGTRLTVL.

The chain links TRBV7-9 to TRBJ2-1; 8 bases map to TRBD2. Looked up from germline, CDR1 is SEHNR and CDR2 is FQNEAQ (reference sequence). The CDR3 consists of 17 residues. After removal of 2 bases from V and 5 bases from J, the junction contained 11 bases not matched to a gene. The CDR3 DNA sequence: TGTGCCAGCAGCTTAAGACGGCGGGGGGTGCACAACAATGAGCAGTTCTTC. This sequence encodes CASSLRRRGVHNNEQFF.

CDR3 loop: CASSPQTGVNYGYTF. The CDR3 DNA follows: TGTGCCAGCAGTCCCCAGACAGGGGTCAACTATGGCTACACCTTC. This chain joins TRBV28 and TRBJ1-2, with 8 bases identical to TRBD1. This CDR3 region has 15 residues. J was trimmed by 2 bases and V by 5 bases; bases with no gene match: 7. The germline CDR1 and CDR2 sequences are MDHEN and SYDVKM.

In this sample, this clone turned up once. V gene TRBV5-5 combines with J gene TRBJ1-1; D perhaps matches TRBD1 (6 bases). The V and J ends lost 3 bases and 2 bases respectively, with 17 bases between them. Germline CDR1 is SGHKS and CDR2 is YYEKEE (reference sequence). The CDR3 covers 16 residues. The CDR3 nucleotides are TGTGCCAGCAGCTCGTATCGACAGGACTTCAACACTGAAGCTTTCTTT. As protein: CASSSYRQDFNTEAFF.

The chain is built from TRBV5-1 and TRBJ2-5; the D gene is possibly TRBD1 (6 bases). The germline V and J ends were trimmed by 4 bases and 5 bases, with 21 bases remaining between them. The CDR3 spans 16 residues. From germline, CDR1 is SGHRS and CDR2 YFSETQ. In DNA, the CDR3 is TGCGCCAGCAGCCAGAGACCTAGGACAGAAGTGGAGACCCAGTACTTC. Amino acid sequence: CASSQRPRTEVETQYF.

The chain joins TRBV4-1 to TRBJ2-4, with TRBD1 as a possible D gene (5 bases). V was shortened by 1 base and J by 0 bases, with 13 bases between the two germline ends. This CDR3 spans 17 amino acids. Germline lookup yields CDR1 MGHRA and CDR2 YSYEKL. The CDR3 loop is CASSQVTGEVAKNIQYF. Here the CDR3 DNA reads TGCGCCAGCAGCCAAGTAACAGGCGAGGTAGCCAAAAACATTCAGTACTTC.

The chain employs TRBV5-8 and TRBJ2-3, with D possibly being TRBD1 (6 bases). The ends were cut back, 2 bases at V and 1 base at J, with 11 bases in the middle. The CDR3 is 15 amino acids. The V gene's germline CDR1 is SGHTS and CDR2 YDEGEE. The CDR3 region is CASSFEGVGTDTQYF. CDR3 bases: TGTGCCAGCAGCTTCGAGGGGGTGGGCACAGATACGCAGTATTTT.

This chain joins TRBV7-9 and TRBJ1-2; D is undetermined. Per the germline V gene, CDR1 is SEHNR and CDR2 is FQNEAQ (reference sequence). The CDR3 covers 14 residues. Trimming removed 5 bases from V and 7 bases from J, with 17 bases in between. The CDR3 bases are TGTGCCAGCAGCCCCGATGGGAGACGGGGTGGCTACACCTTC. Amino acid sequence: CASSPDGRRGGYTF.

The table lists this clone with a few counts. The V call is TRBV5-1, the J call TRBJ2-2, with 10 bases aligning to TRBD1. V lost 0 bases to trimming and J lost 3 bases; unmatched junction nucleotides: 2. Looked up from germline, CDR1 is SGHRS and CDR2 is YFSETQ. This CDR3 has 16 residues. CDR3 sequence: CASSLAGTGDTGELFF. In nucleotides, the CDR3 is TGCGCCAGCAGCTTGGCGGGGACAGGGGACACCGGGGAGCTGTTTTTT.

This clone was counted once. V and J are TRBV25-1 and TRBJ1-6; D possibly corresponds to TRBD1 (5 bases). The length of the CDR3 is 14 residues. The germline V gene encodes CDR1 MGHDK and CDR2 SYGVNS. Trimming removed 6 bases at V and 4 bases at J, with 10 bases between. As DNA, the CDR3 is TGTGCCAGCAGACCGGGACTTTATAATTCACCCCTCCACTTT. This encodes CASRPGLYNSPLHF. Using reference TRBV25-1 and TRBJ1-6 for the parts outside the CDR3, the full variable domain is EADIYQTPRYLVIGTGKKITLECSQTMGHDKMYWYQQDPGMELHLIHYSYGVNSTEKGDLSSESTVSRIRTEHFPLTLESARPSHTSQYLCASRPGLYNSPLHFGNGTRLTVT.